Detailed here is one TCR beta chain. This sample was taken from a study of control samples from healthy donors and cancer patients. CDR1 SGDLS and CDR2 YYNGEE come from the germline V gene. The CDR3 runs 15 residues. V lost 0 bases to trimming and J lost 2 bases; unmatched junction nucleotides: 4. Libraries were prepared by immunoSEQ multiplex PCR; TCRdb keeps only in-frame clonotypes and omits some of them. The sample lists 150,000 to 200,000 clones, 90% to 95% occurring once. The chain couples TRBV9 to TRBJ2-7; 8 bases match TRBD2. The specimen was PBMCs. The clonotype originates from a man in his sixties with colorectal cancer. The CDR3 sequence is CASSVATSGTYEQYF. The CDR3 nucleotides read TGTGCCAGCAGCGTAGCCACTAGCGGTACCTACGAGCAGTACTTC.